The following is a T cell receptor (beta chain) sequence with its context. Its antigen is undetermined. Germline loops: CDR1 SGHTA, CDR2 FQGNSA. CDR3 length: 15 amino acids. V lost 1 base and J lost 4, with 12 bases in between. The data were obtained in a study of CD4+ T cells in melanoma. Study-level points and caveats: Diverse differentiation states were reported for melanoma neoantigen-specific CD4+ T cells. A reported correlation linked neoantigen-specific CD4+ T cells to CD8+, macrophage and B cell function.

TCRdb's copy holds only in-frame clones and misses some; the assay was immunoSEQ multiplex PCR. Found here are some 110,000 clones, over 80% of them singletons; the top ten hold around 3.3%. The genes are TRBV7-2 and TRBJ2-3; maybe TRBD2 (5 bases). This TCR derives from a human donor with melanoma. Sequenced sample: peripheral blood. This chain's CDR3 is CASSLGLAKADTQYF. Here the CDR3 DNA reads TGTGCCAGCAGCTTAGGTCTAGCAAAGGCAGATACGCAGTATTTT.